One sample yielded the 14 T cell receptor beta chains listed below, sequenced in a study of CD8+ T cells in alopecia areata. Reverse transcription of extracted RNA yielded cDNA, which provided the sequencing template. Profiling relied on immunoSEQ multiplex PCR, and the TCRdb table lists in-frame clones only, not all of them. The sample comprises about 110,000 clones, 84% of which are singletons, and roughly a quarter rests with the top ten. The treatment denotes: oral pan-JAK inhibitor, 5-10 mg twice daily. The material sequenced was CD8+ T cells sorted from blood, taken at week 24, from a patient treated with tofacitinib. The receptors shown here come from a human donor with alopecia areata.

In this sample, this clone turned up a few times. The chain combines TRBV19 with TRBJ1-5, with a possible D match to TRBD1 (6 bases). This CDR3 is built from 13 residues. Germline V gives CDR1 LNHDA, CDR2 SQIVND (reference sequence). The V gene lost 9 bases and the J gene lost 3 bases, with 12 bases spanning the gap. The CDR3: CASSGQINQPQHF. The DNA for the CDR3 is TGTGCCAGCAGCGGACAGATCAATCAGCCCCAGCATTTT.

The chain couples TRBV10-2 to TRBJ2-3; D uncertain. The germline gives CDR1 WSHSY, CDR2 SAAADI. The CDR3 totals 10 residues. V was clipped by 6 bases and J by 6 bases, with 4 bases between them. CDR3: CASREDTQYF. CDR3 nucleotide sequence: TGCGCCAGCAGAGAGGATACGCAGTATTTT.

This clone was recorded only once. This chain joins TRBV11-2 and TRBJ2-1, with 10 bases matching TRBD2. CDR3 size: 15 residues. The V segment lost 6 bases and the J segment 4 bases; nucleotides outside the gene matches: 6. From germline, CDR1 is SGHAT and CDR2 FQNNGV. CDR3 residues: CASSDGLADYNEQFF. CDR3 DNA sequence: TGTGCCAGCAGTGACGGACTAGCGGATTACAATGAGCAGTTCTTC.

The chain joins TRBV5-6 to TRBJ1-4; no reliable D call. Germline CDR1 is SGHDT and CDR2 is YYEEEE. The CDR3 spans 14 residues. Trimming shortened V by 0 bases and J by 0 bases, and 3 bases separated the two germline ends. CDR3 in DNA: TGTGCCAGCAGCTTGGAAACAACTAATGAAAAACTGTTTTTT. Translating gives CASSLETTNEKLFF. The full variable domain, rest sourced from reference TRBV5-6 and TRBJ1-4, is DAGVTQSPTHLIKTRGQQVTLRCSPKSGHDTVSWYQQALGQGPQFIFQYYEEEERQRGNFPDRFSGHQFPNYSSELNVNALLLGDSALYLCASSLETTNEKLFFGSGTQLSVL.

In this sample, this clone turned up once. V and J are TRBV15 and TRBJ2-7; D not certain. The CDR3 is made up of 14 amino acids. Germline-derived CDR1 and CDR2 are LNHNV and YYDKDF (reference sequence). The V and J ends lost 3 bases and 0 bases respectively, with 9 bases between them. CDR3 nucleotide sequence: TGTGCCACCAGCAGTCTCTTTAGCTCCTACGAGCAGTACTTC. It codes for CATSSLFSSYEQYF.

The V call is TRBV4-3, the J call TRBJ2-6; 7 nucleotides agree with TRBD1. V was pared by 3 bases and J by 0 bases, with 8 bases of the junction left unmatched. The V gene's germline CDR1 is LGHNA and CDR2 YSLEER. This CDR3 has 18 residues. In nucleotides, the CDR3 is TGCGCCAGCAGCCAGGGGACAGCCTCCTCCTCTGGGGCCAACGTCCTGACTTTC. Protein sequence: CASSQGTASSSGANVLTF.

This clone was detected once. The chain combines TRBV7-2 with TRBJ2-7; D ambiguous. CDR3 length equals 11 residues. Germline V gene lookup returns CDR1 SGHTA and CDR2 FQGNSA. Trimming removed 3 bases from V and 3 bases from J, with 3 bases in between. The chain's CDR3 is CASSFDYEQYF. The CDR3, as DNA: TGTGCCAGCAGCTTCGACTACGAGCAGTACTTC.

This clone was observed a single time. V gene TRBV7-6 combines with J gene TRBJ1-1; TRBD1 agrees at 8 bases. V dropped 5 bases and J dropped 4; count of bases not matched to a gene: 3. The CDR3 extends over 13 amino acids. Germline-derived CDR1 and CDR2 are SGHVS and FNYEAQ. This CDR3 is CASSPTGGTEAFF. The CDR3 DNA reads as TGTGCCAGCAGCCCCACAGGGGGCACTGAAGCTTTCTTT. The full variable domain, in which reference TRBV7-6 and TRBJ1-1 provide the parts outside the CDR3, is GAGVSQSPRYKVTKRGQDVALRCDPISGHVSLYWYRQALGQGPEFLTYFNYEAQQDKSGLPNDRFSAERPEGSISTLTIQRTEQRDSAMYRCASSPTGGTEAFFGQGTRLTVV.

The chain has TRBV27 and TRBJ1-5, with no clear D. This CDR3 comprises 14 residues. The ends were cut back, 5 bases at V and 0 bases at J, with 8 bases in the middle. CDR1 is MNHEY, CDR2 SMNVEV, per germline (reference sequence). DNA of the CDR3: TGTGCCAGCAGTGGAATAAATAGCAATCAGCCCCAGCATTTT. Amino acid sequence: CASSGINSNQPQHF.

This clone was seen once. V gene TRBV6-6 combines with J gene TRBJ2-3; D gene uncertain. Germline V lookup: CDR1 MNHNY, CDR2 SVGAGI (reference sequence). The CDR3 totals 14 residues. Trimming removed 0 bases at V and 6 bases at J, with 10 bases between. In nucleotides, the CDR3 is TGTGCCAGCAGTTACTCGAGTCCCGCGGATACGCAGTATTTT. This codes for CASSYSSPADTQYF.

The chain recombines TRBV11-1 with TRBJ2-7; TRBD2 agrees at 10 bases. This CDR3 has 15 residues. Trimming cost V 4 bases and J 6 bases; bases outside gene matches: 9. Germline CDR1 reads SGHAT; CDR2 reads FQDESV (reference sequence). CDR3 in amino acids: CASSYPGLASTEQYF. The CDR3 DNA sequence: TGTGCCAGCAGCTATCCGGGACTAGCGTCGACCGAGCAGTACTTC.

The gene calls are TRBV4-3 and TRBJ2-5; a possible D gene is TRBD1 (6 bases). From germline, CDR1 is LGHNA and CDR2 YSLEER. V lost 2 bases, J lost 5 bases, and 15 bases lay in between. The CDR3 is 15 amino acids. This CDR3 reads CASSQHHRAQETQYF. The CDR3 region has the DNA TGCGCCAGCAGCCAACATCACAGGGCGCAGGAGACCCAGTACTTC.

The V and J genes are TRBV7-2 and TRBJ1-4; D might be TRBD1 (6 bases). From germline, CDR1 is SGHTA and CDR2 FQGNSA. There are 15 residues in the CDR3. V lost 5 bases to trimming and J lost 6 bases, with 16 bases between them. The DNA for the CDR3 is TGTGCCAGCAGCCTGGGCTGGACAGAATATGAAAAACTGTTTTTT. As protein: CASSLGWTEYEKLFF.

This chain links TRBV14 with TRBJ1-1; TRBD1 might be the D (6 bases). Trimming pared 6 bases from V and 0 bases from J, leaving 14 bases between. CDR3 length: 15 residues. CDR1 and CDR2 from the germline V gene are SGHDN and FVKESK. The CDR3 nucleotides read TGTGCCAGCAGTCCGGACAGATATATGAACACTGAAGCTTTCTTT. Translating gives CASSPDRYMNTEAFF.